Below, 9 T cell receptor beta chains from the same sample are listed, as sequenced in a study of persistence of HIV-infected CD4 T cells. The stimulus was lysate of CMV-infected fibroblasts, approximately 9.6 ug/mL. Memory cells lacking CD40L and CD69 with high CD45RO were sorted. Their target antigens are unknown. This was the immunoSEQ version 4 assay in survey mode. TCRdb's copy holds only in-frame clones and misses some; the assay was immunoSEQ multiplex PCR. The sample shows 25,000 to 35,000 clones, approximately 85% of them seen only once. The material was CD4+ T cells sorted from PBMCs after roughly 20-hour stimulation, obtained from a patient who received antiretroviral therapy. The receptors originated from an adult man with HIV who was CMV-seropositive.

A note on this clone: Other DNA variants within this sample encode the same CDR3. As DNA, the CDR3 is TGTGCCAGCAGTTACTCGGAGACCCAGTACTTC. It is translated as CASSYSETQYF. The chain links TRBV6-2 or TRBV6-3 to TRBJ2-5; unclear D gene. Germline V gives CDR1 MNHEY, CDR2 SVGEGT. Trimming took 0 bases from V and 5 from J, leaving 1 base between them. This CDR3 spans 11 amino acids.

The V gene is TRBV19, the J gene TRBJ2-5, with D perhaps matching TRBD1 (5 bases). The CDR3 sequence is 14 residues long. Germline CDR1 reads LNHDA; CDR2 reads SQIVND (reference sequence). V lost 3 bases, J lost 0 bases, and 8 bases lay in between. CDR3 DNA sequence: TGTGCCAGTAGTATGGGGCCGTACCAAGAGACCCAGTACTTC. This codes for CASSMGPYQETQYF.

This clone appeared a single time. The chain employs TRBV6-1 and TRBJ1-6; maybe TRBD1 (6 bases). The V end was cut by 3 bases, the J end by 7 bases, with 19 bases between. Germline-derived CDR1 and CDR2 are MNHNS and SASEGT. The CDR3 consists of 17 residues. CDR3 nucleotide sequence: TGTGCCAGCAGTGATCATCCCCCGGGAGGGGGGAATTCACCCCTCCACTTT. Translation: CASSDHPPGGGNSPLHF.

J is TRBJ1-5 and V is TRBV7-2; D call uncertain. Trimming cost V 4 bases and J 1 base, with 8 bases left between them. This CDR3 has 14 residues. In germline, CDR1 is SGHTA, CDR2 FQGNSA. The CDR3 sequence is CASSSLGSNQPQHF. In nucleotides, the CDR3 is TGTGCCAGCAGCTCCCTAGGGAGCAATCAGCCCCAGCATTTT.

CDR3 bases: TGTGCCAGCAGCGCGCTCGAGACAGGGAGCACAGATACGCAGTATTTT. Its protein is CASSALETGSTDTQYF. The chain combines TRBV7-9 with TRBJ2-3, with 7 bases that match TRBD1. This CDR3 has 16 residues. V trimming: 5 bases; J trimming: 0 bases; junction bases outside the gene matches: 8. CDR1 is SEHNR, CDR2 FQNEAQ, per germline (reference sequence).

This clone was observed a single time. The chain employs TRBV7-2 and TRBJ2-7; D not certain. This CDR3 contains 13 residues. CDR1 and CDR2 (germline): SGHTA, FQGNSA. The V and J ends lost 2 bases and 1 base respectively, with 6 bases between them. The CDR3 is CASSLSESYEQYF. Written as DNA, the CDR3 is TGTGCCAGCAGCTTATCCGAGTCCTACGAGCAGTACTTC.

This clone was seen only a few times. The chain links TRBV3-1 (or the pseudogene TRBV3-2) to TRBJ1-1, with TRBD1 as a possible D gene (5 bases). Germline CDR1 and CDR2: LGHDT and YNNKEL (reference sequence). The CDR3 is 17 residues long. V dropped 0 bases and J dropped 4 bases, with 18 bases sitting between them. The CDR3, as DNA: TGTGCCAGCAGCCAAGATTCAGGGTTGAATTGGGGCACTGAAGCTTTCTTT. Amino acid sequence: CASSQDSGLNWGTEAFF.

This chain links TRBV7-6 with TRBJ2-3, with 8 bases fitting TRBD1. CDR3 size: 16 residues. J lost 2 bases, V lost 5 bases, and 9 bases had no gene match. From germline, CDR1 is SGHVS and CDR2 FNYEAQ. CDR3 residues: CASSEPTGANTDTQYF. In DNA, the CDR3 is TGTGCCAGCAGCGAACCGACAGGGGCCAACACAGATACGCAGTATTTT.

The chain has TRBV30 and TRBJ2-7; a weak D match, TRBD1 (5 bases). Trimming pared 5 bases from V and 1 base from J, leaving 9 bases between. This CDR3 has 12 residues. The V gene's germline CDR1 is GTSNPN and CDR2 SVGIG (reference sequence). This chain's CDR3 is CAWGHRSYEQYF. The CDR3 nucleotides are TGTGCCTGGGGACATCGATCCTACGAGCAGTACTTC.